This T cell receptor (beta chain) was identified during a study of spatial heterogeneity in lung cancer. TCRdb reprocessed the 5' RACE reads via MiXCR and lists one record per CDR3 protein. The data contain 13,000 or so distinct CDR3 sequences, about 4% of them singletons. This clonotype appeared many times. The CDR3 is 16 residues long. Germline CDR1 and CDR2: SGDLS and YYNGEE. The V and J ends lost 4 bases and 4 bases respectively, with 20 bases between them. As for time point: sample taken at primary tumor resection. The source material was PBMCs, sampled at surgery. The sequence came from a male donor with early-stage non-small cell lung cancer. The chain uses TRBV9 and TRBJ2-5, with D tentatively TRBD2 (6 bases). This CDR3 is CASSTQAGTGGETQYF. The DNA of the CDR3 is TGTGCCAGCAGCACCCAAGCCGGGACTGGCGGAGAGACCCAGTACTTC.